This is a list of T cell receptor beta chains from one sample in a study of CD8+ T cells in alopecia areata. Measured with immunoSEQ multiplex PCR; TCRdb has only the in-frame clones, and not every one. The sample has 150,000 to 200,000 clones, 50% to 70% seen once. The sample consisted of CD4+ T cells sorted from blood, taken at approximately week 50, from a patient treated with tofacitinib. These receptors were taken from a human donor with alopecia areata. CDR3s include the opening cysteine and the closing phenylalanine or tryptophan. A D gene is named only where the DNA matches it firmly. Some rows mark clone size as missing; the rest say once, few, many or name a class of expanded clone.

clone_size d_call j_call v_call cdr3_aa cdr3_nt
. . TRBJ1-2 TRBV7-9 CASRPHDGILGGYTF TGTGCCAGCAGACCGCATGACGGGATCCTAGGCGGCTACACCTTC
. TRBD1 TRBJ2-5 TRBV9 CASSTYRGVQETQYF TGTGCCAGCAGCACCTACAGGGGGGTGCAAGAGACCCAGTACTTC
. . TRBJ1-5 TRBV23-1 CASSQCSELGNQPQHF TGCGCCAGCAGTCAATGTTCCGAACTCGGCAATCAGCCCCAGCATTTT
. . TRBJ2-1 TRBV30 CAWTARAEQFF TGTGCCTGGACGGCCCGTGCTGAGCAGTTCTTC
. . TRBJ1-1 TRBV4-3 CASSQDYSNTEAFF TGCGCCAGCAGCCAGGACTACAGTAACACTGAAGCTTTCTTT
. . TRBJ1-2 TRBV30 CAWSVREHGYTF TGTGCCTGGAGTGTACGGGAACATGGCTACACCTTC
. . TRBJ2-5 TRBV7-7 CASSPGNQETQYF TGTGCCAGCAGCCCCGGTAATCAAGAGACCCAGTACTTC
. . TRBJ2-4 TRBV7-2 CASRTPAGNIQYF TGTGCCAGCAGGACTCCGGCGGGAAACATTCAGTACTTC
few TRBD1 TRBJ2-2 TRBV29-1 CSVEDDRGTGLIPGELFF TGCAGCGTTGAAGATGATAGGGGGACAGGGTTAATTCCCGGGGAGCTGTTTTTT
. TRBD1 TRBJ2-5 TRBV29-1 CSVPLTGGETQYF TGCAGCGTTCCCCTTACAGGGGGAGAGACCCAGTACTTC
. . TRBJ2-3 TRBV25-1 CASSDRRSTDTQYF TGTGCCAGCAGTGACCGGAGAAGCACAGATACGCAGTATTTT
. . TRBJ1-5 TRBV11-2 CASRYTGYSNQPQHF TGTGCCAGCAGGTACACAGGGTATAGCAATCAGCCCCAGCATTTT
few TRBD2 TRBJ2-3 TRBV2 CASSDVLTGGADTQYF TGTGCCAGCAGTGACGTACTTACCGGGGGGGCAGATACGCAGTATTTT
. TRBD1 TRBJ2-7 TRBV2 CASKGTTGDYEQYF TGTGCCAGCAAGGGGACGACAGGGGACTACGAGCAGTACTTC
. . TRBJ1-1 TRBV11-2 CASSGGINTEAFF TGTGCCAGCTCGGGGGGAATTAACACTGAAGCTTTCTTT
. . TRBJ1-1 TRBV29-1 CSVEGRDIEAFF TGCAGCGTTGAAGGCAGGGACATTGAAGCTTTCTTT
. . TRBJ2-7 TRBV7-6 CASSRTDSSYEQYF TGTGCCAGCAGCCGGACCGATAGCTCCTACGAGCAGTACTTC
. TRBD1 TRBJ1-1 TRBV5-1 CASSLGRTGPEAFF TGCGCCAGCAGCTTGGGAAGGACAGGCCCTGAAGCTTTCTTT
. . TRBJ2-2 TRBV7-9 CASSLESPNTGELFF TGTGCCAGCAGCTTAGAGAGTCCGAACACCGGGGAGCTGTTTTTT
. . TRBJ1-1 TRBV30 CAWSVWGSIRNTEAFF TGTGCCTGGAGTGTATGGGGCAGTATAAGGAACACTGAAGCTTTCTTT
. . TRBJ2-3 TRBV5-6 CASWGRTGLPVSTDTQYF TGTGCCAGTTGGGGACGAACAGGGCTTCCCGTTAGCACAGATACGCAGTATTTT
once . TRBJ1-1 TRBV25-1 CASSENFGGRGTEAFF TGTGCCAGCAGTGAAAATTTCGGGGGGCGCGGCACTGAAGCTTTCTTT
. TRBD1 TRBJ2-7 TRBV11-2 CASSWDRVGEQYF TGTGCCAGCAGTTGGGACAGGGTGGGCGAGCAGTACTTC
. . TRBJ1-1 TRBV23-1 CARIRADTEAFF TGCGCCCGAATCAGGGCGGACACTGAAGCTTTCTTT
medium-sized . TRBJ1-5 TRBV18 CASSPQGNGNQPQHF TGTGCCAGCTCACCACAGGGGAATGGCAATCAGCCCCAGCATTTT
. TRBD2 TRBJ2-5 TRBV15 CATSRVAGVGTKETQYF TGTGCCACCAGCAGGGTAGCGGGGGTTGGCACGAAAGAGACCCAGTACTTC
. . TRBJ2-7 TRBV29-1 CSVQPGPRSYEQYF TGCAGCGTGCAACCGGGACCTCGGTCCTACGAGCAGTACTTC
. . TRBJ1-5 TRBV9 CASSERDGSNQPQHF TGTGCCAGCAGCGAGAGGGATGGTAGCAATCAGCCCCAGCATTTT
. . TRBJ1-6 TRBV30 CAWSQLQGPARGSPLHF TGTGCCTGGAGTCAGTTACAGGGTCCGGCCAGGGGATCACCCCTCCACTTT
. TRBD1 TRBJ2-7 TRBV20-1 CSASRTGEQYF TGCAGTGCTAGCCGGACAGGAGAGCAGTACTTC
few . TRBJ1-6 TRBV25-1 CASSGRGLNSPLHF TGTGCCAGCAGTGGCCGGGGTCTTAATTCACCCCTCCACTTT
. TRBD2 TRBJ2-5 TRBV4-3 CASSQDVLGRGETQYF TGCGCCAGCAGCCAAGACGTGCTCGGGAGGGGAGAGACCCAGTACTTC
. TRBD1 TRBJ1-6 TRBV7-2 CASSRPEGQGHSPLHF TGTGCCAGCAGCAGACCCGAGGGACAGGGGCATTCACCCCTCCACTTT
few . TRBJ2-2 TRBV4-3 CASSQVSGVSGELFF TGCGCCAGCAGCCAAGTCTCAGGGGTATCCGGGGAGCTGTTTTTT
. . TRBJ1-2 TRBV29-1 CSVDLTANYGYTF TGCAGCGTTGATTTGACAGCAAACTATGGCTACACCTTC
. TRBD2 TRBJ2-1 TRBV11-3 CASSLGEAGGSYNEQFF TGTGCCAGCAGCTTAGGAGAGGCGGGGGGCTCCTACAATGAGCAGTTCTTC
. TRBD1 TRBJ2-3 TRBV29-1 CSVGQRITDTQYF TGCAGCGTGGGACAGCGGATAACAGATACGCAGTATTTT
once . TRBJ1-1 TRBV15 CATSSRLTYTEAFF TGTGCCACCAGCTCAAGGCTGACGTACACTGAAGCTTTCTTT
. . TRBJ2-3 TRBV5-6 CASSLGDRDSSTDTQYF TGTGCCAGCAGCTTGGGGGACCGGGACTCCAGCACAGATACGCAGTATTTT
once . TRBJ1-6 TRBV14 CASSQGMLQPNSPLHF TGTGCCAGCAGCCAAGGAATGTTACAGCCGAATTCACCCCTCCACTTT
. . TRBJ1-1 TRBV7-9 CASSFQRDTEAFF TGTGCCAGCAGCTTTCAAAGGGACACTGAAGCTTTCTTT
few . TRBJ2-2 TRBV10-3 CAISGETGAGELFF TGTGCCATCAGTGGAGAGACGGGGGCCGGGGAGCTGTTTTTT
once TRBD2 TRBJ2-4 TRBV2 CASSEVLAGGKNIQYF TGTGCCAGCAGTGAAGTATTAGCGGGGGGTAAAAACATTCAGTACTTC